The subject of this entry is one TCR beta chain. The antigen is undetermined. Per the germline V gene, CDR1 is SGDLS and CDR2 is YYNGEE. With V trimmed by 0 bases and J by 5 bases, 5 bases remained unmatched. The CDR3 runs to 16 residues. TCRdb fed the 5' RACE reads into MiXCR, producing one record per CDR3 protein. The profile shows a few hundred thousand distinct CDR3 sequences, about 28% of them singletons. The sample is drawn from a study of identical twins' blood T cells. Study observations and caveats: Mainly, cloneset size products determined shared clonotypes, twins included.

This TCR came from a woman between 18 and 50 years old in good health. Sequences were obtained from PBMCs. The chain carries TRBV9 and TRBJ2-3, with TRBD2 matching over 11 bases. CDR3 DNA: TGTGCCAGCAGCGTAGATAGCGGGAGGGCGGGAGATACGCAGTATTTT. It codes for CASSVDSGRAGDTQYF.